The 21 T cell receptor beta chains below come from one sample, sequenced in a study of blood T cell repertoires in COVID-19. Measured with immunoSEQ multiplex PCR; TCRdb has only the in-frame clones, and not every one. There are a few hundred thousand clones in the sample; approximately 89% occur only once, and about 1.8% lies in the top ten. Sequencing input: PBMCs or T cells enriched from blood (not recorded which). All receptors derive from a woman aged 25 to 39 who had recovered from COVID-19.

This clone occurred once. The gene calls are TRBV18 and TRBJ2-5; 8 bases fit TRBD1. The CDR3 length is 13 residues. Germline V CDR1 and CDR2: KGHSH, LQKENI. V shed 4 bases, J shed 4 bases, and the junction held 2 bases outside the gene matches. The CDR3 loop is CASSRTGPETQYF. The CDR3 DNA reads TGTGCCAGCTCACGGACAGGGCCAGAGACCCAGTACTTC.

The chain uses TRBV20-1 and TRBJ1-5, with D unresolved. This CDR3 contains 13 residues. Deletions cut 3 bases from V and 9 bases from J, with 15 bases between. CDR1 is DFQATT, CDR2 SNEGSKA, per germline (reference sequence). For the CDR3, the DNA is TGCAGTGCTAGTGGAGGGATTATGCGGCCCCAGCATTTT. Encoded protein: CSASGGIMRPQHF.

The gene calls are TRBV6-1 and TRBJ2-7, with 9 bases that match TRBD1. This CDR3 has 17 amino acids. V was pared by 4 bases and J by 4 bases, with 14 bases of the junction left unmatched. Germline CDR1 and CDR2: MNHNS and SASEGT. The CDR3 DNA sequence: TGTGCCAGCAGTGGACGTCCCGGGACAGGGAAGGGTTACGAGCAGTACTTC. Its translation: CASSGRPGTGKGYEQYF.

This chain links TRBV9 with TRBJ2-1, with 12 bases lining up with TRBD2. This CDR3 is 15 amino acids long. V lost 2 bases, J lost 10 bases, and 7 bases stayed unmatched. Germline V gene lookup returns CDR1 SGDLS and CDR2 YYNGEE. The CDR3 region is CASSVRLAGVKEQFF. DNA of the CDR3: TGTGCCAGCAGCGTTAGACTAGCGGGAGTTAAAGAGCAGTTCTTC.

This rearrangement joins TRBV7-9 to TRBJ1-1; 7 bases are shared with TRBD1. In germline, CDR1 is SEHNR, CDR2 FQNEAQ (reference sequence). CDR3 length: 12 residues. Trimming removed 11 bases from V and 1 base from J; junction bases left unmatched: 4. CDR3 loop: CAEDRPNTEAFF. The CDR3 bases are TGTGCCGAGGACAGGCCGAACACTGAAGCTTTCTTT.

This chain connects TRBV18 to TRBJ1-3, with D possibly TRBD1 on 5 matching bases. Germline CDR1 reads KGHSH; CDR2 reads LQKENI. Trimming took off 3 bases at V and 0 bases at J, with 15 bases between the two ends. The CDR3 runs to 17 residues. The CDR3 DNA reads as TGTGCCAGCTCACCCTCACTCCTGGGGCGCTCTGGAAACACCATATATTTT. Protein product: CASSPSLLGRSGNTIYF.

The CDR3 DNA follows: TGTGCCAGCAGCTTTATTCGACTAGCGGGAGTAAATCGAAGGAATGAGCAGTTCTTC. Its protein is CASSFIRLAGVNRRNEQFF. This chain joins TRBV7-2 and TRBJ2-1, with 12 bases that match TRBD2. CDR1 is SGHTA, CDR2 FQGNSA, per germline. This CDR3 region has 19 residues. After removal of 3 bases from V and 7 bases from J, the junction contained 16 bases not matched to a gene.

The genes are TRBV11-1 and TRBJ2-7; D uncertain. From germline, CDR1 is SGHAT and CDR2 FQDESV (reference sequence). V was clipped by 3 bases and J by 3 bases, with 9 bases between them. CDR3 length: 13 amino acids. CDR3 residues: CASSFGGVYEQYF. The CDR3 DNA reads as TGTGCCAGCAGCTTTGGCGGAGTCTACGAGCAGTACTTC.

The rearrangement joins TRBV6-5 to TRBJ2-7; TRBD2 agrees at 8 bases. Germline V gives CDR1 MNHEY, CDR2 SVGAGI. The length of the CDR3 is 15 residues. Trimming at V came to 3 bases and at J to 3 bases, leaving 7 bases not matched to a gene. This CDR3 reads CASSYSAGGHYEQYF. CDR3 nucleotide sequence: TGTGCCAGCAGTTATTCCGCGGGGGGCCACTACGAGCAGTACTTC.

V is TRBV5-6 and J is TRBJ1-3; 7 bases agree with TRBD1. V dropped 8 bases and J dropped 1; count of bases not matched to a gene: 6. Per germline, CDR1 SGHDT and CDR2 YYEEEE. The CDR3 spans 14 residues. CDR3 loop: CASRMTGSGNTIYF. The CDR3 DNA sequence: TGTGCCAGTCGCATGACAGGGTCTGGAAACACCATATATTTT.

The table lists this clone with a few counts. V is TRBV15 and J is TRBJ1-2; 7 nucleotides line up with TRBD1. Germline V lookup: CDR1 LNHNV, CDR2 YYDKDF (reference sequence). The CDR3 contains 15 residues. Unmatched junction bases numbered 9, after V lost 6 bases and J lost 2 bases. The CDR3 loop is CATRSTGELNYGYTF. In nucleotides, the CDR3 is TGTGCCACCAGAAGCACAGGGGAGTTGAACTATGGCTACACCTTC.

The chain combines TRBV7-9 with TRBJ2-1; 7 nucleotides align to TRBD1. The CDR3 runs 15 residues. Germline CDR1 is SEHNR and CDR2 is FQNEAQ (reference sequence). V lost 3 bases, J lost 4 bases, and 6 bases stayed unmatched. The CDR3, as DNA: TGTGCCAGCAGCTTCGCCGGGACAGAGTACAATGAGCAGTTCTTC. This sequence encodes CASSFAGTEYNEQFF. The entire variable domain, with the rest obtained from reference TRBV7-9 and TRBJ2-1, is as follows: DTGVSQNPRHKITKRGQNVTFRCDPISEHNRLYWYRQTLGQGPEFLTYFQNEAQLEKSRLLSDRFSAERPKGSFSTLEIQRTEQGDSAMYLCASSFAGTEYNEQFFGPGTRLTVL.

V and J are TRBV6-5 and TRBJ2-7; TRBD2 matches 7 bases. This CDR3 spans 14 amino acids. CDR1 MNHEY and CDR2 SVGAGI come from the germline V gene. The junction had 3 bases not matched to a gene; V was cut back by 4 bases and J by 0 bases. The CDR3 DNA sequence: TGTGCCAGCAGTTTTGCTAGCGGCTCCTACGAGCAGTACTTC. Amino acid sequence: CASSFASGSYEQYF.

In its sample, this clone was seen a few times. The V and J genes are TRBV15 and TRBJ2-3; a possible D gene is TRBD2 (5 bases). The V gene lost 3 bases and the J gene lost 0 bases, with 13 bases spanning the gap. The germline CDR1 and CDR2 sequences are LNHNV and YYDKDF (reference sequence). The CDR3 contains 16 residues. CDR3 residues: CATSSWSSSSTDTQYF. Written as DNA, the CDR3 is TGTGCCACCAGCAGTTGGTCTAGCAGTAGCACAGATACGCAGTATTTT.

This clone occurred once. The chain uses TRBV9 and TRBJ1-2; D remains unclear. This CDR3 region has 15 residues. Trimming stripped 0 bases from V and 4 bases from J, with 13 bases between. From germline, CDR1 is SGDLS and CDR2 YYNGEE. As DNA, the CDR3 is TGTGCCAGCAGCGTAGCTGCGGCAGAAGTCTATGGCTACACCTTC. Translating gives CASSVAAAEVYGYTF.

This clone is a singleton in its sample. This CDR3 is CASSLSTGSGNTIYF. In DNA, the CDR3 is TGTGCCAGCAGCTTATCAACGGGCTCTGGAAACACCATATATTTT. The J gene is TRBJ1-3, the V gene TRBV7-2, with D unclear. Germline values: CDR1 SGHTA, CDR2 FQGNSA. The CDR3 length is 15 residues. V dropped 2 bases and J dropped 0 bases, with 8 bases sitting between them.

The CDR3 loop is CASSLEGAGGNTIYF. In DNA form, the CDR3 reads TGTGCCAGCAGCTTGGAGGGGGCGGGCGGAAACACCATATATTTT. V and J are TRBV5-6 and TRBJ1-3, with TRBD1 identical over 7 bases. V shed 0 bases, J shed 4 bases, and the junction held 4 bases outside the gene matches. Per germline, CDR1 SGHDT and CDR2 YYEEEE. The CDR3 spans 15 residues.

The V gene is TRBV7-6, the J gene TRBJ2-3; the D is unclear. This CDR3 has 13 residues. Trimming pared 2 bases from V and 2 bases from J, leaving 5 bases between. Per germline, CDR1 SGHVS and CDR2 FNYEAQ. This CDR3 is CASSLSDTDTQYF. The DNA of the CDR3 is TGTGCCAGCAGCTTAAGCGACACAGATACGCAGTATTTT.

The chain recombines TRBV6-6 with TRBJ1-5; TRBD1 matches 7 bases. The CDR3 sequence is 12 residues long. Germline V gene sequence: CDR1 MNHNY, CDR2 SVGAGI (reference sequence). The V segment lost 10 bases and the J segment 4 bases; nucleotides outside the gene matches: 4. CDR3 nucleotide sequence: TGTGCCACTCAGGGGGGTAATCAGCCCCAGCATTTT. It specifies CATQGGNQPQHF.

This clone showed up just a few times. The CDR3 nucleotides are TGTGCCAGCAGCCTGGAGTACTACGAGCAGTACTTC. Protein sequence: CASSLEYYEQYF. The chain links TRBV7-9 to TRBJ2-7; D not certain. The V end was cut by 5 bases, the J end by 3 bases, with 8 bases between. CDR3 size: 12 residues. Germline V gene lookup returns CDR1 SEHNR and CDR2 FQNEAQ (reference sequence).

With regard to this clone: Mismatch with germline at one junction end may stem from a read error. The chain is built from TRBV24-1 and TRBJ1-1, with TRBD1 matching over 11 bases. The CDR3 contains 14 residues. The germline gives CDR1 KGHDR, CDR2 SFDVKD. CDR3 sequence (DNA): TGTGCCACCAGTGATTTCCTTCGGGACAGGGGGGTTATCTTT. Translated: CATSDFLRDRGVIF.